A single sample gave rise to the 29 T cell receptor beta chains below, sequenced in a study of high-grade serous ovarian cancer treatment subgroups. Tumor tissue was taken before any definitive surgery or chemotherapy was given. This table comes from immunoSEQ multiplex PCR, and its TCRdb copy is limited to in-frame clones, with some not included. The table includes around 4,500 clones, less than 80% detected once. Sequencing was carried out using tumor tissue. These receptors were collected from a human donor with high-grade serous ovarian cancer.

This clone was recorded a few times. The chain is built from TRBV14 and TRBJ2-3, with D uncertain. Germline V gene data show CDR1 as SGHDN and CDR2 as FVKESK. The length of the CDR3 is 11 residues. Trimming removed 3 bases from V and 10 bases from J, with 8 bases in between. This CDR3 is CASSHYESQYF. The CDR3 DNA reads TGTGCCAGCAGCCATTACGAGTCGCAGTATTTT.

V gene TRBV28 combines with J gene TRBJ2-7; the D gene is possibly TRBD2 (5 bases). Germline assignment: CDR1 MDHEN and CDR2 SYDVKM. There are 14 residues in the CDR3. Trimming cost V 1 base and J 3 bases, with 10 bases left between them. The CDR3 region is CASSLLRESYEQYF. CDR3 nucleotides: TGTGCCAGCAGTTTATTGAGGGAGAGCTACGAGCAGTACTTC.

The chain couples TRBV9 to TRBJ2-2; 8 bases align to TRBD2. Germline V gives CDR1 SGDLS, CDR2 YYNGEE. The CDR3 loop spans 16 amino acids. J was trimmed by 2 bases and V by 1 base; bases with no gene match: 4. The CDR3 DNA is TGTGCCAGCAGCGTATCGGCGGGGGGCAACACCGGGGAGCTGTTTTTT. Amino acids: CASSVSAGGNTGELFF.

This chain uses TRBV2 with TRBJ1-1; 7 bases match TRBD1. V lost 7 bases to trimming and J lost 3 bases; unmatched junction nucleotides: 8. The germline V gene has CDR1 SNHLY and CDR2 FYNNEI. The CDR3 is made up of 14 amino acids. The CDR3 here is CASTLPDRDTEAFF. For the CDR3, the DNA is TGTGCCAGCACCCTGCCAGACAGGGACACTGAAGCTTTCTTT.

The V gene is TRBV7-2, the J gene TRBJ2-7; 7 bases are shared with TRBD2. CDR1 is SGHTA, CDR2 FQGNSA, per germline. This CDR3 is built from 12 residues. Trimming at V came to 4 bases and at J to 6 bases, leaving 3 bases not matched to a gene. CDR3 DNA: TGTGCCAGCAGCTCAGGGACTACCGAGCAGTACTTC. It specifies CASSSGTTEQYF.

The chain links TRBV14 to TRBJ1-2, with 7 nucleotides matching TRBD1. J lost 4 bases, V lost 4 bases, and 3 bases had no gene match. This CDR3 is 13 amino acids long. Germline V gene lookup returns CDR1 SGHDN and CDR2 FVKESK. The CDR3 bases are TGTGCCAGCAGCCCGGGACAGAGCTATGGCTACACCTTC. This encodes CASSPGQSYGYTF.

V and J are TRBV11-2 and TRBJ1-2; D is uncertain. Germline assignment: CDR1 SGHAT and CDR2 FQNNGV. V gave up 1 base and J gave up 1 base, with 10 bases separating them. The CDR3 is 15 amino acids. The CDR3 DNA is TGTGCCAGCAGCTTAGGAACTCCCATTAACTATGGCTACACCTTC. As protein: CASSLGTPINYGYTF.

The V call is TRBV6-6, the J call TRBJ2-7, with 7 bases matching TRBD2. The germline CDR1 and CDR2 sequences are MNHNY and SVGAGI (reference sequence). V trimming: 10 bases; J trimming: 4 bases; junction bases outside the gene matches: 10. This CDR3 contains 13 residues. For the CDR3, the DNA is TGTGCCACCTCCCCCCGGGGGGAATACGAGCAGTACTTC. It encodes CATSPRGEYEQYF.

This CDR3 reads CATSSGGAIDEQFF. DNA of the CDR3: TGTGCCACCTCTAGCGGGGGGGCGATAGATGAGCAGTTCTTC. J is TRBJ2-1 and V is TRBV6-1; 12 bases map to TRBD2. The germline CDR1 and CDR2 sequences are MNHNS and SASEGT. The CDR3 is 14 residues long. V dropped 10 bases and J dropped 8; count of bases not matched to a gene: 9.

The J gene is TRBJ2-5, the V gene TRBV20-1; D uncertain. Germline lookup yields CDR1 DFQATT and CDR2 SNEGSKA (reference sequence). The CDR3 spans 11 residues. Between the trimmed V and J ends, which lost 1 base and 2 bases, there was a span of 2 bases. DNA for the CDR3: TGCAGTGCTAGAGGTCAAGAGACCCAGTACTTC. Its protein product is CSARGQETQYF.

This clone showed up just a few times. V and J are TRBV7-9 and TRBJ1-2, with a weak D call TRBD1 (5 bases). The length of the CDR3 is 13 residues. V lost 5 bases and J lost 8, with 15 bases in between. Germline lookup yields CDR1 SEHNR and CDR2 FQNEAQ (reference sequence). This CDR3 reads CASSAFRGTGYTF. In DNA form, the CDR3 reads TGTGCCAGCAGCGCCTTCCGGGGGACCGGCTACACCTTC.

V usage is TRBV6-6 and J usage is TRBJ1-1; D gene unclear. Germline V lookup: CDR1 MNHNY, CDR2 SVGAGI (reference sequence). The germline V and J ends were trimmed by 7 bases and 4 bases, with 10 bases remaining between them. The CDR3 sequence is 12 residues long. CDR3 nucleotide sequence: TGTGCCAGCAAACGAGCGGGCACTGAAGCTTTCTTT. It is translated as CASKRAGTEAFF.

The chain links TRBV4-2 to TRBJ1-6; TRBD1 is a possible D gene (6 bases). Deletions cut 1 base from V and 7 bases from J, with 14 bases between. Germline V gene lookup returns CDR1 LGHNA and CDR2 YNFKEQ. The CDR3 has 16 amino acids. The CDR3 protein is CASSQVMGAGNSPLHF. The CDR3 DNA reads as TGTGCCAGCAGCCAAGTGATGGGGGCGGGGAATTCACCCCTCCACTTT.

In this sample, this clone turned up once. J is TRBJ2-2 and V is TRBV6-5; TRBD1 is a possible D gene (6 bases). CDR1 and CDR2 from the germline V gene are MNHEY and SVGAGI. Trimming stripped 6 bases from V and 6 bases from J, with 14 bases between. The CDR3 has 14 residues. The CDR3 nucleotides read TGTGCCAGCAGCTCCGACAGGTGGTCCGGGGAGCTGTTTTTT. Translation: CASSSDRWSGELFF.

In its sample, this clone was seen once. J is TRBJ2-1 and V is TRBV6-1, with 7 bases that match TRBD2. The CDR3 is made up of 17 amino acids. Looked up from germline, CDR1 is MNHNS and CDR2 is SASEGT. V dropped 0 bases and J dropped 2; count of bases not matched to a gene: 7. CDR3 loop: CASSEAGGGLPYNEQFF. The CDR3 coding sequence is TGTGCCAGCAGTGAAGCGGGGGGGGGACTACCCTACAATGAGCAGTTCTTC.

The rearrangement links TRBV19 to TRBJ2-7; 8 bases are a match to TRBD2. CDR3 size: 17 residues. V was clipped by 6 bases and J by 2 bases; unmatched bases: 15. Germline CDR1 and CDR2: LNHDA and SQIVND (reference sequence). The CDR3 nucleotides read TGTGCCAGTAGCCCCGCAAAGGGCGGGGGGATAGCCTACGAGCAGTACTTC. Translating it yields CASSPAKGGGIAYEQYF. Looking up the rest from reference TRBV19 and TRBJ2-7 gives the full variable domain: DGGITQSPKYLFRKEGQNVTLSCEQNLNHDAMYWYRQDPGQGLRLIYYSQIVNDFQKGDIAEGYSVSREKKESFPLTVTSAQKNPTAFYLCASSPAKGGGIAYEQYFGPGTRLTVT.

The rearrangement uses TRBV7-8 and TRBJ1-5; perhaps TRBD1 as D (6 bases). CDR3 size: 14 residues. Germline V gene sequence: CDR1 SGHVS, CDR2 FQNEAQ. V lost 1 base and J 4 bases, leaving 8 bases between the germline ends. CDR3 nucleotides: TGTGCCAGCAGCTTAGGGAGGGGGAATCAGCCCCAGCATTTT. Its translation: CASSLGRGNQPQHF.

The V call is TRBV13, the J call TRBJ2-3; D uncertain. V was clipped by 1 base and J by 6 bases, with 8 bases between them. This CDR3 contains 13 residues. The V gene's germline CDR1 is PRHDT and CDR2 FYEKMQ (reference sequence). CDR3 in amino acids: CASSLVGVDTQYF. The CDR3 DNA follows: TGTGCCAGCAGCTTAGTTGGCGTTGATACGCAGTATTTT.

CDR3 in amino acids: CASSYRGWNTGELFF. As DNA, the CDR3 is TGTGCCAGCAGTTACCGGGGCTGGAACACCGGGGAGCTGTTTTTT. The chain uses TRBV6-6 and TRBJ2-2; the D call may be TRBD1 or TRBD2 (5 bases each). Trimming took 2 bases from V and 1 from J, leaving 8 bases between them. This CDR3 is 15 amino acids long. Germline assignment: CDR1 MNHNY and CDR2 SVGAGI (reference sequence).

This clone is large by share. This chain links TRBV18 with TRBJ2-5, with 8 nucleotides matching TRBD1. The CDR3 runs to 18 residues. The V gene's germline CDR1 is KGHSH and CDR2 LQKENI. The ends lost 3 bases at V and 0 bases at J; junction bases unmatched: 12. The CDR3 sequence is CASSPQGGDRTYQETQYF. In nucleotides, the CDR3 is TGTGCCAGCTCACCGCAAGGAGGGGACAGGACGTACCAAGAGACCCAGTACTTC.

V is TRBV11-2 and J is TRBJ2-5; D gene uncertain. The CDR3 sequence is 12 residues long. Germline lookup yields CDR1 SGHAT and CDR2 FQNNGV. V gave up 5 bases and J gave up 5 bases, with 9 bases separating them. CDR3 region: CASSIGWETQYF. The DNA of the CDR3 is TGTGCCAGCAGCATTGGATGGGAGACCCAGTACTTC.

The chain links TRBV7-9 to TRBJ1-2; D is uncertain. CDR3 size: 13 residues. Trimming took 1 base from V and 4 from J, leaving 7 bases between them. Germline-derived CDR1 and CDR2 are SEHNR and FQNEAQ (reference sequence). In DNA, the CDR3 is TGTGCCAGCAGCTTAGACGGAGCCTATGGCTACACCTTC. This gives the protein CASSLDGAYGYTF.

The sample holds a few counts of this clone. The CDR3 DNA sequence: TGTGCCAGCAGTTTCCGCTCGACAGCCATGAACACTGAAGCTTTCTTT. Its protein is CASSFRSTAMNTEAFF. This chain connects TRBV27 to TRBJ1-1; D perhaps matches TRBD1 (5 bases). Germline V gives CDR1 MNHEY, CDR2 SMNVEV (reference sequence). The CDR3 is 16 residues long. Trimming removed 3 bases from V and 0 bases from J, with 14 bases in between.

The gene calls are TRBV10-3 and TRBJ1-5; TRBD1 might be the D (5 bases). Germline V lookup: CDR1 ENHRY, CDR2 SYGVKD. The CDR3 is 14 amino acids. Trimming shortened V by 7 bases and J by 6 bases, and 16 bases separated the two germline ends. The chain's CDR3 is CAIKQDLGGQPQHF. Here the CDR3 DNA reads TGTGCCATCAAACAGGACCTCGGGGGTCAGCCCCAGCATTTT.

This clone has a handful of counts. The rearrangement links TRBV5-1 to TRBJ1-5, with 7 bases fitting TRBD1. The CDR3 contains 13 residues. V lost 3 bases and J lost 8; bases outside the gene matches: 5. Germline V gene lookup returns CDR1 SGHRS and CDR2 YFSETQ. The CDR3 DNA follows: TGCGCCAGCAGCTCTACAGGGGAGGAGCCCCAGCATTTT. Translation: CASSSTGEEPQHF.

J is TRBJ2-3 and V is TRBV27; no reliable D call. Germline lookup yields CDR1 MNHEY and CDR2 SMNVEV (reference sequence). The CDR3 sequence is 12 residues long. V was shortened by 0 bases and J by 4 bases, with 2 bases between the two germline ends. CDR3 amino acids: CASSLSADTQYF. Written as DNA, the CDR3 is TGTGCCAGCAGTTTATCAGCAGATACGCAGTATTTT.

The chain combines TRBV7-9 with TRBJ1-3; tentatively, D is TRBD1 (5 bases). Germline CDR1 and CDR2: SEHNR and FQNEAQ (reference sequence). The CDR3 is made up of 13 amino acids. The V end was cut by 5 bases, the J end by 9 bases, with 14 bases between. CDR3 residues: CASSLGTGGTIYF. In nucleotides, the CDR3 is TGTGCCAGCAGCCTTGGGACCGGGGGCACCATATATTTT. The whole variable domain, remainder taken from reference TRBV7-9 and TRBJ1-3, is DTGVSQNPRHKITKRGQNVTFRCDPISEHNRLYWYRQTLGQGPEFLTYFQNEAQLEKSRLLSDRFSAERPKGSFSTLEIQRTEQGDSAMYLCASSLGTGGTIYFGEGSWLTVV.

V is TRBV5-1 and J is TRBJ1-2; TRBD1 is a possible D gene (6 bases). Per germline, CDR1 SGHRS and CDR2 YFSETQ. V was pared by 0 bases and J by 3 bases, with 15 bases between. CDR3 length equals 16 residues. The CDR3 reads CASSLEAGGRDYGYTF. In DNA, the CDR3 is TGCGCCAGCAGCTTGGAAGCTGGGGGCAGGGACTATGGCTACACCTTC.

The CDR3 DNA follows: TGTGCCAGCAGCCCTGGGCCACGCGACAATGAGCAGTTCTTC. Protein product: CASSPGPRDNEQFF. This chain uses TRBV7-8 with TRBJ2-1; D unclear. The ends were cut back, 5 bases at V and 5 bases at J, with 13 bases in the middle. This CDR3 comprises 14 residues. CDR1 and CDR2 from the germline V gene are SGHVS and FQNEAQ. Complete variable domain (other parts from reference TRBV7-8 and TRBJ2-1): GAGVSQSPRYKVAKRGQDVALRCDPISGHVSLFWYQQALGQGPEFLTYFQNEAQLDKSGLPSDRFFAERPEGSVSTLKIQRTQQEDSAVYLCASSPGPRDNEQFFGPGTRLTVL.